This TCR beta chain originates from a study of T cells after yellow fever vaccination. TCRdb re-called the 5' RACE reads with MiXCR, one entry per CDR3 protein. The sample lists a few hundred thousand distinct CDR3 sequences; approximately 4% were seen once. This clonotype was counted a few times. Source: PBMCs, taken 5 days after the yellow fever booster vaccination. This sequence was found in a man aged 18-30 years who received the YFV17D yellow fever vaccine.

The CDR3 DNA is TGTGCCAGCACCCCCCAAGGACTAGCGACTCCTTACAATGAGCAGTTCTTC. The encoded protein is CASTPQGLATPYNEQFF. The chain employs TRBV6-1 and TRBJ2-1, with 9 positions matching TRBD2. From germline, CDR1 is MNHNS and CDR2 SASEGT. Trimming removed 7 bases from V and 4 bases from J; junction bases left unmatched: 14. The CDR3 is 17 residues long.